This T cell receptor (beta chain) was recovered during a study of shared clonotypes between healthy human individuals. The wider study: Per donor, three plates held CD4 naive cells, three held CD4 memory, two held CD8 naive and one held CD8 memory.

Study-wide results and caveats: A handful of donors held 5% to 5.5% of naive CD4 clonotypes in common.

TCRdb keeps only in-frame clones here, not all; method: immunoSEQ multiplex PCR. This table holds millions of clones, about 92% found once. The naive CD8 fraction comprised CD45RO-negative cells positively selected for CCR7 and excluded terminally differentiated effector memory CD45RA+ cells. This CDR3 is built from 15 residues. CDR1 MDHEN and CDR2 SYDVKM come from the germline V gene. The ends were cut back, 1 base at V and 3 bases at J, with 13 bases in the middle. Of note for this clone: Its antigen remains unknown.

The TCR comes from a man between 18 and 29 years old in good health. Some clones in this sample may be carry-over from other donors' samples. Sequenced input: naive CD8+ T cells from PBMCs. The chain couples TRBV28 to TRBJ2-7; maybe TRBD1 (6 bases). This CDR3 reads CASSLLQGNLYEQYF. The DNA for the CDR3 is TGTGCCAGCAGTTTATTGCAGGGGAACCTCTACGAGCAGTACTTC.